Described below is a single T cell receptor beta chain sequence and its context. Its antigen is currently unknown. Generated by immunoSEQ multiplex PCR, the TCRdb table keeps only in-frame clones and is missing some. Found here are about 27,000 clones, 90% to 95% of them singletons; the top ten hold around 0.7%. The source of the sample is a study of untreated major depressive disorder. Patient depression severity was moderate to severe. CDR1 and CDR2 (germline): SNHLY, FYNNEI. CDR3 length equals 14 residues. Trimming removed 5 bases from V and 1 base from J; junction bases left unmatched: 1. General study findings and limits: Depressed patients' CD4+ T cells carried increased TRBV05-01 (Vbeta 5.1) usage versus control CD4+ T cells.

The clonotype comes from a woman aged 25 to 39 with major depressive disorder. The chain has TRBV2 and TRBJ2-2; TRBD1 agrees at 7 bases. What was sequenced was CD4+ T cells from PBMCs. In DNA form, the CDR3 reads TGTGCCAGCAGTTGGACAGGGAACACCGGGGAGCTGTTTTTT. It yields the protein CASSWTGNTGELFF.